This T cell receptor (beta chain) was observed in a study of blood T cell repertoires in COVID-19. Study-wide background: Samples taken during acute and convalescent COVID-19 were collected in the United States, Italy and Spain.

CDR3 length: 14 residues. CDR1 and CDR2 from the germline V gene are LNHDA and SQIVND (reference sequence). With 6 bases removed from V and 4 bases from J, the gap between germline ends came to 13 bases. Profiled with immunoSEQ multiplex PCR; TCRdb holds only in-frame clones, not every one. This sample has about 250,000 clones, with 85% to 90% found just once. V usage is TRBV19 and J usage is TRBJ1-3, with D uncertain. This sequence was found in a man aged 30-40 years with acute or convalescent COVID-19. Sequences were obtained from peripheral blood. In nucleotides, the CDR3 is TGTGCCAGTAGCCCCCTTGCAGCGGGAAACACCATATATTTT. It yields the protein CASSPLAAGNTIYF.